The 8 T cell receptor beta chains listed next were all sequenced from one sample in a study of blood T cell repertoires in COVID-19. Repertoires were generated with immunoSEQ multiplex PCR, while TCRdb's copy carries only in-frame clones and drops some. The table shows around 150,000 clones, with roughly 79% occurring only once. Source material: peripheral blood. The source of these receptors is a woman older than 75 with acute or convalescent COVID-19.

V and J are TRBV7-2 and TRBJ1-6; TRBD1 aligns across 10 bases. Unmatched junction bases numbered 1, after V lost 3 bases and J lost 2 bases. The germline V gene has CDR1 SGHTA and CDR2 FQGNSA. The CDR3 is made up of 16 amino acids. CDR3 protein: CASSFGTGAYNSPLHF. The CDR3 DNA reads as TGTGCCAGCAGCTTTGGGACAGGGGCCTATAATTCACCCCTCCACTTT. Filled out from reference TRBV7-2 and TRBJ1-6, the complete variable domain reads GAGVSQSPSNKVTEKGKDVELRCDPISGHTALYWYRQSLGQGLEFLIYFQGNSAPDKSGLPSDRFSAERTGGSVSTLTIQRTQQEDSAVYLCASSFGTGAYNSPLHFGNGTRLTVT.

V is TRBV5-1 and J is TRBJ1-6; 7 nucleotides align to TRBD1. Losses at the gene ends were 0 bases for V and 6 bases for J; bases not matched to a gene: 3. Germline V gives CDR1 SGHRS, CDR2 YFSETQ. CDR3 length: 15 residues. The CDR3 region is CASSLGGDSNSPLHF. The CDR3 DNA follows: TGCGCCAGCAGCTTGGGCGGGGACAGTAATTCACCCCTCCACTTT.

The V gene is TRBV5-1, the J gene TRBJ2-2; unclear D gene. The V and J ends lost 0 bases and 5 bases respectively, with 14 bases between them. The CDR3 runs to 16 residues. Germline-derived CDR1 and CDR2 are SGHRS and YFSETQ. CDR3 loop: CASSLGKVAGTGELFF. CDR3 DNA: TGCGCCAGCAGCTTGGGAAAGGTAGCTGGGACCGGGGAGCTGTTTTTT. Drawing the rest from reference TRBV5-1 and TRBJ2-2, the complete variable domain is KAGVTQTPRYLIKTRGQQVTLSCSPISGHRSVSWYQQTPGQGLQFLFEYFSETQRNKGNFPGRFSGRQFSNSRSEMNVSTLELGDSALYLCASSLGKVAGTGELFFGEGSRLTVL.

The genes are TRBV5-4 and TRBJ1-1, with a possible D match to TRBD1 (6 bases). V lost 1 base to trimming and J lost 6 bases, with 13 bases between them. Germline V lookup: CDR1 SGHNT, CDR2 YYREEE (reference sequence). The CDR3 sequence is 14 residues long. In DNA form, the CDR3 reads TGTGCCAGCAGCTTGAGCGGGGGCAGTGCTGAAGCTTTCTTT. Amino acid sequence: CASSLSGGSAEAFF. The full variable domain, rest sourced from reference TRBV5-4 and TRBJ1-1, is ETGVTQSPTHLIKTRGQQVTLRCSSQSGHNTVSWYQQALGQGPQFIFQYYREEENGRGNFPPRFSGLQFPNYSSELNVNALELDDSALYLCASSLSGGSAEAFFGQGTRLTVV.

Details on this clone: The sample holds other DNA sequences that translate to the same CDR3. This chain uses TRBV27 with TRBJ2-7; weak D call: TRBD1 (6 bases). The CDR3 has 13 residues. The germline V gene encodes CDR1 MNHEY and CDR2 SMNVEV (reference sequence). The V end was cut by 6 bases, the J end by 0 bases, with 9 bases between. The CDR3 reads CASSPGDSYEQYF. CDR3 sequence (DNA): TGTGCCAGCAGCCCAGGGGACTCCTACGAGCAGTACTTC.

The chain uses TRBV5-4 and TRBJ1-2; TRBD1 matches 9 bases. Losses at the gene ends were 4 bases for V and 5 bases for J; bases not matched to a gene: 6. The CDR3 consists of 14 residues. In germline, CDR1 is SGHNT, CDR2 YYREEE (reference sequence). The CDR3 nucleotides are TGTGCCAGCAGCCAAGGACAGGGGTTATATGGCTACACCTTC. It yields the protein CASSQGQGLYGYTF.

The V gene is TRBV12-3 or TRBV12-4, the J gene TRBJ2-1, with D possibly TRBD2 on 5 matching bases. V shed 6 bases and J shed 8 bases, with 11 bases lying between them. This CDR3 has 12 residues. CDR3 in amino acids: CASSRGSHEQFF. The CDR3 coding sequence is TGTGCCAGCAGCCGGGGTAGTCATGAGCAGTTCTTC.

The V gene is TRBV5-1, the J gene TRBJ2-1, with 8 bases matching TRBD1. V shed 0 bases, J shed 5 bases, and the junction held 7 bases outside the gene matches. The CDR3 runs to 16 residues. CDR1 is SGHRS, CDR2 YFSETQ, per germline. CDR3 protein: CASSLVSGGLHNEQFF. CDR3 nucleotide sequence: TGCGCCAGCAGCTTGGTGTCAGGGGGCCTTCACAATGAGCAGTTCTTC.